The table lists the clone carrying this TCR beta chain with a few counts. Its antigen is not known. Expressed TCRB transcripts got sequenced, as all isolated RNA was reverse transcribed. The method was immunoSEQ multiplex PCR; TCRdb's version includes in-frame clones alone and lacks a portion of them. This table has hundreds of thousands of clones, about 11% appearing once. The sample originates from a study of beta chain features in type 1 diabetes. The wider study: When patients were set against healthy donors, age, gender and cell yields were similar. In all, around 110,000,000 sorted cells from all samples were analyzed.

Overall study findings and caveats: Because the template was cDNA, high-expressing cells might be over-represented.

The material sequenced was naive CD4+ T cells from blood. The sequence was collected from a woman in her thirties in good health.

In nucleotides, the CDR3 is TGTGCCAGCAGCGCACTCGGGTCAGATACGCAGTATTTT. This codes for CASSALGSDTQYF. The V call is TRBV7-3, the J call TRBJ2-3; D call uncertain. The CDR3 length is 13 residues. Per germline, CDR1 SGHTA and CDR2 FQGTGA. V lost 5 bases, J lost 4 bases, and 10 bases lay in between.